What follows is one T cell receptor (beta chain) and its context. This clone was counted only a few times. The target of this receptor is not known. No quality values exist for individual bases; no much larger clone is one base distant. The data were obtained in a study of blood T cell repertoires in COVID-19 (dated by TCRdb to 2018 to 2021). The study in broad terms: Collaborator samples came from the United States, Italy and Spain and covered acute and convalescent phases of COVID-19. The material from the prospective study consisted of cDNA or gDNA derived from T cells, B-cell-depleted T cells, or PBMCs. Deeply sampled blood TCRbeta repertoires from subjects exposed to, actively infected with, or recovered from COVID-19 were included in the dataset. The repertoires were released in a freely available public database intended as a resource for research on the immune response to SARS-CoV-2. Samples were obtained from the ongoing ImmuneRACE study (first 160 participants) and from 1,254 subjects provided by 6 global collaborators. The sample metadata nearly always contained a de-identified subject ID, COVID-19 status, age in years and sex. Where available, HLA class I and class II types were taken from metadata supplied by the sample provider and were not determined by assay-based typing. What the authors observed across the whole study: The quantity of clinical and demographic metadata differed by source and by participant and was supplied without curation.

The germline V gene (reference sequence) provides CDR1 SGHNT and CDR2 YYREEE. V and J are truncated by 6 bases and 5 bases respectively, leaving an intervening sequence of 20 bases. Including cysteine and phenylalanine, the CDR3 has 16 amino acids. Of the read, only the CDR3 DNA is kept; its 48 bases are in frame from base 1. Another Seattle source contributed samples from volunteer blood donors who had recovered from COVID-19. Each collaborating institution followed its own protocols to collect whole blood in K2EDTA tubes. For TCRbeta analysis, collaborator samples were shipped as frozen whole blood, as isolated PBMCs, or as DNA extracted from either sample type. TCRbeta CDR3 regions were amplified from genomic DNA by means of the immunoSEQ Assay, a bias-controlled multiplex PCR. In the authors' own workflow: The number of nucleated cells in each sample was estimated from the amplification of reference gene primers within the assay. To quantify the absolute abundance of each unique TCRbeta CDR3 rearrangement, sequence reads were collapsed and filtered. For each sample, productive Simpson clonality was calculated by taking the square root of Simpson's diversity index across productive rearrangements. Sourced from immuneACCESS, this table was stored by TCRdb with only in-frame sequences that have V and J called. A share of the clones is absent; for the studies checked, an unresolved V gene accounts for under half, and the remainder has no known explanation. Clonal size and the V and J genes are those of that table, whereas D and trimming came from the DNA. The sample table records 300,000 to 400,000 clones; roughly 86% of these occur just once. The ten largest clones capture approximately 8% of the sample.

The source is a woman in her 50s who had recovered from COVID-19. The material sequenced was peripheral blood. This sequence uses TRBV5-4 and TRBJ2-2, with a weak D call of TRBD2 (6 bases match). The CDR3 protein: CASTVGGVTGTGELFF. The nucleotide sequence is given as TGTGCCAGCACCGTTGGCGGGGTGACGGGGACCGGGGAGCTGTTTTTT.